This T cell receptor (beta chain) appears in the sequencing data of a study of cytomegalovirus exposure and HLA in healthy donors. The study, taken as a whole, reports: Among the CMV-associated chains, a few were confirmed in vitro as specific for CMV antigens. According to reports, the classifier identified cytomegalovirus status with high specificity and sensitivity. Researchers counted some 150 TCR beta chains as cytomegalovirus-associated. Whilst most TCR sequences proved rare, a subset of public TCRs occurred across many donors.

Notes on this clone: What it recognizes is unknown.

Measured with immunoSEQ multiplex PCR; TCRdb has only the in-frame clones, and not every one. The sample holds under 300,000 clones, approximately 84% seen once. The sample was PBMCs. The receptor comes from a woman aged 25 to 39 in good health and CMV-seropositive.

Here the CDR3 DNA reads TGTGCCAGCAGTAAAGGACTAGCCGACAATGAGCAGTTCTTC. It yields the protein CASSKGLADNEQFF. The chain employs TRBV6-1 and TRBJ2-1; 8 nucleotides line up with TRBD2. CDR1 is MNHNS and CDR2 is SASEGT in the germline V gene. The CDR3 contains 14 residues. The V and J ends lost 5 bases and 5 bases, in that order; junction bases with no gene match: 5.